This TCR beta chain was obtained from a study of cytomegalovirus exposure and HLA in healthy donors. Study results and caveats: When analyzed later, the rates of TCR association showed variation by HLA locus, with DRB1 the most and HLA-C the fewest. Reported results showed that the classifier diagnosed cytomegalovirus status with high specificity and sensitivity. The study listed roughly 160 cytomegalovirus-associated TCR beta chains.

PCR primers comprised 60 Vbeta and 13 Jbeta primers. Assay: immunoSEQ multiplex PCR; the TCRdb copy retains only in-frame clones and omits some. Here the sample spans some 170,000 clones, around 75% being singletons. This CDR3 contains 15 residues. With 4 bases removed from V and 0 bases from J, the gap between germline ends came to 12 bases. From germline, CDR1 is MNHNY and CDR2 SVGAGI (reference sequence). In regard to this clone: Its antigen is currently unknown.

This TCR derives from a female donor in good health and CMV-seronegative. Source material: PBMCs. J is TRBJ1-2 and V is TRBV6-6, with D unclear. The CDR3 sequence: CASSSPTLTNYGYTF. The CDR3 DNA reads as TGTGCCAGCAGTTCCCCGACACTGACTAACTATGGCTACACCTTC.